The 5 T cell receptor beta chains listed next were all sequenced from one sample in a study of blood T cell repertoires in COVID-19. Clones were read by immunoSEQ multiplex PCR, and TCRdb kept only the in-frame ones, dropping some. In the table there are about 210,000 clones, around 90% of which are singletons. The sequenced material came from peripheral blood. The receptors were sampled from a man in his thirties or forties with acute or convalescent COVID-19.

This chain joins TRBV4-1 and TRBJ1-6; D unclear. CDR1 and CDR2 (germline): MGHRA, YSYEKL. V lost 3 bases, J lost 3 bases, and 18 bases lay in between. This CDR3 comprises 18 residues. CDR3 sequence (DNA): TGCGCCAGCAGCCATGAAACGGCGGTTACTTTCTATAATTCACCCCTCCACTTT. Translating gives CASSHETAVTFYNSPLHF.

The rearrangement links TRBV11-2 to TRBJ2-1; 8 positions match TRBD1. Per germline, CDR1 SGHAT and CDR2 FQNNGV. CDR3 length: 17 residues. V dropped 4 bases and J dropped 0; count of bases not matched to a gene: 8. In nucleotides, the CDR3 is TGTGCCAGCAGCTGGACAGGGCGGATCAGCTCCTACAATGAGCAGTTCTTC. The encoded protein is CASSWTGRISSYNEQFF.

The chain employs TRBV7-9 and TRBJ2-2; D not certain. The CDR3 consists of 12 residues. V was cut by 2 bases and J by 6 bases, with 4 bases left in between. Per the germline V gene, CDR1 is SEHNR and CDR2 is FQNEAQ (reference sequence). The CDR3 reads CASSLSSGELFF. The CDR3 region has the DNA TGTGCCAGCAGCTTATCCTCCGGGGAGCTGTTTTTT.

The J gene is TRBJ1-1, the V gene TRBV6-5, with D maybe TRBD1 (6 bases). Germline V CDR1 and CDR2: MNHEY, SVGAGI. V lost 1 base and J 5 bases, leaving 11 bases between the germline ends. The CDR3 has 14 amino acids. The CDR3 loop reads CASSYYKTGTEAFF. As DNA, the CDR3 is TGTGCCAGCAGTTACTATAAAACAGGGACTGAAGCTTTCTTT.

This chain connects TRBV7-9 to TRBJ2-6; D unresolved. The CDR3 totals 15 residues. V gave up 6 bases and J gave up 0 bases, with 9 bases separating them. The germline gives CDR1 SEHNR, CDR2 FQNEAQ (reference sequence). The chain's CDR3 is CASSLPSSGANVLTF. The CDR3, as DNA: TGTGCCAGCAGTTTACCGTCCTCTGGGGCCAACGTCCTGACTTTC.